The TCR beta chain described here comes from a study of cytomegalovirus exposure and HLA in healthy donors. Regarding the study as a whole: The authors confirmed in vitro that three CMV-associated chains were specific for CMV antigens. Available immune exposure information was restricted to CMV serostatus only. The study put roughly 160 TCR beta chains on its list as cytomegalovirus-associated. Previously analyzed data showed that most TCR beta V segments were productive at a frequency of about 87% or about 30%.

CDR1 and CDR2 (germline): MNHNS, SASEGT. V gave up 6 bases and J gave up 4 bases, with 18 bases separating them. This CDR3 contains 15 residues. The PCR was carried out with 60 Vbeta primers and 13 Jbeta primers. Sequencing used immunoSEQ multiplex PCR; TCRdb keeps in-frame clones, though not all of them. The table includes around 120,000 clones, around two thirds detected once. Remarks on this clone: Its antigen remains unknown.

Sequenced material: PBMCs. The source of this sequence is a human donor in good health. V gene TRBV6-1 combines with J gene TRBJ2-5; D is possibly TRBD2 (7 bases). The CDR3 sequence is CASSSEGGGGETQYF. CDR3 nucleotides: TGTGCCAGCAGCTCCGAGGGGGGGGGTGGAGAGACCCAGTACTTC.